This T cell receptor (beta chain) was sequenced in a study of cytomegalovirus exposure and HLA in healthy donors. Across the whole study: A data release that came early held approximately 92 million unique TCRs from HLA-typed donors. Study results and limitations: Specific recognition of CMV antigens was confirmed in vitro for a few chains (all CMV-associated). When the data were analyzed later, several of the most significant clusters appeared to be linked to common viral pathogens. Serostatus for CMV was the only available immune exposure information.

As to this clone: The antigen is not known.

Primers for the PCR totalled 60 Vbeta and 13 Jbeta. The table came from immunoSEQ multiplex PCR; TCRdb's copy has only in-frame clones and leaves some out. The repertoire has around 250,000 clones, around 81% of them found once; the top ten carry less than 8.5%. Losses at the gene ends were 3 bases for V and 2 bases for J; bases not matched to a gene: 3. CDR1 is GTSNPN and CDR2 is SVGIG in the germline V gene (reference sequence). The CDR3 consists of 13 residues. The V gene is TRBV30, the J gene TRBJ2-7; 8 bases map to TRBD2. Sequencing used PBMCs. This clonotype was obtained from an older woman in good health and CMV-seropositive. DNA of the CDR3: TGTGCCTGGAGCGGGAGGGGCACCTACGAGCAGTACTTC. Amino acid sequence: CAWSGRGTYEQYF.